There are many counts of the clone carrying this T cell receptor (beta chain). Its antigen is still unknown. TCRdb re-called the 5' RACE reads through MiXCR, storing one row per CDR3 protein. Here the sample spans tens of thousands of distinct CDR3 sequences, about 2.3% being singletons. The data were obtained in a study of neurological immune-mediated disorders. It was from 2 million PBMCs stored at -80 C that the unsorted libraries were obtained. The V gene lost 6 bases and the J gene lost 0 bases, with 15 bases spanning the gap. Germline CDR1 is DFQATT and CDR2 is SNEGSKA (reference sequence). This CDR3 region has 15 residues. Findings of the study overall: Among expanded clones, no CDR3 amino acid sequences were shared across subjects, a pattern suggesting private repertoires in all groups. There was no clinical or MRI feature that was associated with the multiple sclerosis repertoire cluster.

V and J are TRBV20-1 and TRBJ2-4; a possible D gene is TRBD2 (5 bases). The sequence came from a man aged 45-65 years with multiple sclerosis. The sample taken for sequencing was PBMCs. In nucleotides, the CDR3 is TGCAGTGCGAGCGAGGGTCTACTAGCCAAAAACATTCAGTACTTC. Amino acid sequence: CSASEGLLAKNIQYF.